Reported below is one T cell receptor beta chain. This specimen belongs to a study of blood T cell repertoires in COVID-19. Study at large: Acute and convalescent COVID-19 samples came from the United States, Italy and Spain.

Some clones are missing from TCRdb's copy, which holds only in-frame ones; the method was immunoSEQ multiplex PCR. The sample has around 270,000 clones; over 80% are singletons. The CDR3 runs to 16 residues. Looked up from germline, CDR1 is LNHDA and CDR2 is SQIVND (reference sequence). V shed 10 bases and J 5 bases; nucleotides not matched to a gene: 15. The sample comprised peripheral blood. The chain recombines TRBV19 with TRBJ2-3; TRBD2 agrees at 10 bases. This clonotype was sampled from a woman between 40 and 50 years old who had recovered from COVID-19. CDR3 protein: CATARNSGGAGDTQYF. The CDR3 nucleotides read TGTGCCACGGCCCGGAACAGCGGGGGGGCCGGAGATACGCAGTATTTT.